The entry below describes one T cell receptor beta chain. V was clipped by 5 bases and J by 0 bases, with 13 bases between them. CDR1 SGHVS and CDR2 FQNEAQ come from the germline V gene. The CDR3 loop spans 15 amino acids. The data were obtained in a study of blood T cell repertoires in COVID-19. In the study overall: Samples representing acute and convalescent COVID-19 were sourced from the United States, Italy and Spain.

Assay: immunoSEQ multiplex PCR; the TCRdb copy retains only in-frame clones and omits some. The table shows about 170,000 clones, with 70% to 90% occurring only once. Sequencing input: peripheral blood. The source of this sequence is a woman aged 80 or older with COVID-19, enrolled during active disease. This chain connects TRBV7-8 to TRBJ1-1; D possibly corresponds to TRBD1 (5 bases). The CDR3 is CASSPGKDMNTEAFF. In DNA form, the CDR3 reads TGTGCCAGCAGCCCTGGCAAGGACATGAACACTGAAGCTTTCTTT.